The T cell receptor beta chain under discussion was sequenced for a study of shared clonotypes between healthy human individuals. The wider study: The donors, two women and a few men, were aged 18 to 49.

Input per replicate PCR of unsorted PBMC was roughly 320 ng DNA, corresponding to around 30,000 T cell genomes. Repertoires were generated with immunoSEQ multiplex PCR, while TCRdb's copy carries only in-frame clones and drops some. Of 500,000 to 650,000 clones detected, around three quarters appear once; the ten largest clones hold more than 10%. The germline V gene encodes CDR1 KGHSH and CDR2 LQKENI. There are 13 residues in the CDR3. The specimen sequenced was PBMCs. This TCR came from a woman aged 40 to 50 in good health. Some clones in this sample may be carry-over from other donors' samples. This sequence joins TRBV18 and TRBJ1-5, with D possibly matching TRBD2 (5 bases). The end of the DNA fits TRBJ2-3 better, so the J call may be wrong. CDR3 DNA: TGTGCCAGCTCACCAGGGAGCAATCAGCCCCAGTATTTT. Translating gives CASSPGSNQPQYF.